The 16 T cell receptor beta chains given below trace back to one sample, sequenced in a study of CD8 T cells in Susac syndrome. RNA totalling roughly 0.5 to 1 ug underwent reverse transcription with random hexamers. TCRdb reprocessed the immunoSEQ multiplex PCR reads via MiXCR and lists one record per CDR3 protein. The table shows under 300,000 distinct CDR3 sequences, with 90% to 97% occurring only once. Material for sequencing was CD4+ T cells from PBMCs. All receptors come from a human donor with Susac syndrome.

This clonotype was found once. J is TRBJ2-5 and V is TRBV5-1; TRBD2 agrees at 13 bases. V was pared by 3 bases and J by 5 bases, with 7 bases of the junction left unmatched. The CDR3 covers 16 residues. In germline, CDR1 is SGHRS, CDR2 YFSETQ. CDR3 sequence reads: CASSSHGTSGKETQYF. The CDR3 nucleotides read TGCGCCAGCAGCTCCCACGGGACTAGCGGGAAGGAGACCCAGTACTTC.

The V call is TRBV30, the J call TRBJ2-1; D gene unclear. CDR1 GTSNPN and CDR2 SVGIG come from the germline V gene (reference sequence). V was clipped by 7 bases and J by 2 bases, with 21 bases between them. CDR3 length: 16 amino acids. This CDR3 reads CASSTRSPVTYNEQFF. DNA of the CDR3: TGTGCCTCGTCAACTCGTAGCCCGGTGACCTACAATGAGCAGTTCTTC.

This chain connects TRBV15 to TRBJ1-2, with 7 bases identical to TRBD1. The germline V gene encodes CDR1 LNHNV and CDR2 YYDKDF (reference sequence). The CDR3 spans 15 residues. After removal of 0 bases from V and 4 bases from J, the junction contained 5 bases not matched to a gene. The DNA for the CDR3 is TGTGCCACCAGCAGAGATTCAGGGGGAGGCTATGGCTACACCTTC. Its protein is CATSRDSGGGYGYTF. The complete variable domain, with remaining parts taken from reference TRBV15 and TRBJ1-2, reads DAMVIQNPRYQVTQFGKPVTLSCSQTLNHNVMYWYQQKSSQAPKLLFHYYDKDFNNEADTPDNFQSRRPNTSFCFLDIRSPGLGDTAMYLCATSRDSGGGYGYTFGSGTRLTVV.

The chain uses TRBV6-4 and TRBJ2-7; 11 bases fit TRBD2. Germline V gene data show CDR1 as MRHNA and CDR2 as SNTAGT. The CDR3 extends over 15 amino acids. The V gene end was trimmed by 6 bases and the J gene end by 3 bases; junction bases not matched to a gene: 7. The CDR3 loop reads CASSVGLAGLYEQYF. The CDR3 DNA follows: TGTGCCAGCAGCGTCGGACTAGCGGGTCTCTACGAGCAGTACTTC.

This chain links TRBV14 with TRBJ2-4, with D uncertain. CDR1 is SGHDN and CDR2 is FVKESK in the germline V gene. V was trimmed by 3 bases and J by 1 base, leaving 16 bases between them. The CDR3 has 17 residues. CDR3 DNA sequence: TGTGCCAGCAGCCAGATCCATCATCCTGGGGCCAAAAACATTCAGTACTTC. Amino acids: CASSQIHHPGAKNIQYF.

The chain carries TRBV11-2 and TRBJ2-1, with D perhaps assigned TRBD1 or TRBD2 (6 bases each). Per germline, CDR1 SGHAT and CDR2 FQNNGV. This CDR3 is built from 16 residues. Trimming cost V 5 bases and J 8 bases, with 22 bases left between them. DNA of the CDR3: TGTGCCAGCAGCATAAACAGGGACTCTCGAGGGGATGAGCAGTTCTTC. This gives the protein CASSINRDSRGDEQFF. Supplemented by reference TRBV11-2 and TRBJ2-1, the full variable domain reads EAGVAQSPRYKIIEKRQSVAFWCNPISGHATLYWYQQILGQGPKLLIQFQNNGVVDDSQLPKDRFSAERLKGVDSTLKIQPAKLEDSAVYLCASSINRDSRGDEQFFGPGTRLTVL.

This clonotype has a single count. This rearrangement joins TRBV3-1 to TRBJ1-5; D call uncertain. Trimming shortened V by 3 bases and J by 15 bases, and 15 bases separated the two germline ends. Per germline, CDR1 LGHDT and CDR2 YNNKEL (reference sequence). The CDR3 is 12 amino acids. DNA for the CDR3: TGTGCCAGCAGCCACGCCCGGGAGGATCCGCATTTT. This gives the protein CASSHAREDPHF.

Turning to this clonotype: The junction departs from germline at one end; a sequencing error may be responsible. The CDR3 reads CSGLANSGRLHF. Here the CDR3 DNA reads TGCAGTGGTTTGGCGAATAGCGGGAGGCTACACTTC. This chain links TRBV20-1 with TRBJ2-5; TRBD2 matches at 10 bases. CDR3 length: 12 residues. Germline V gene data show CDR1 as DFQATT and CDR2 as SNEGSKA (reference sequence).

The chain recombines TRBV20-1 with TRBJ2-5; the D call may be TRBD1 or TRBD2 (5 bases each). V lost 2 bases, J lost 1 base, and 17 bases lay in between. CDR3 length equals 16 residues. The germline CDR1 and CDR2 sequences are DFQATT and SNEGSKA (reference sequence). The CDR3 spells CSARKRGIGAQETQYF. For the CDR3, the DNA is TGCAGTGCTAGAAAACGGGGCATAGGGGCCCAAGAGACCCAGTACTTC.

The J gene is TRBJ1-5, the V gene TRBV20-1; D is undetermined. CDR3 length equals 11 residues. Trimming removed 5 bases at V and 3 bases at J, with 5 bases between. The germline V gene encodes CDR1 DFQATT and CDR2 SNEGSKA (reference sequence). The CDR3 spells CSAGTNQPQHF. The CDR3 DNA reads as TGCAGTGCTGGTACCAATCAGCCCCAGCATTTT.

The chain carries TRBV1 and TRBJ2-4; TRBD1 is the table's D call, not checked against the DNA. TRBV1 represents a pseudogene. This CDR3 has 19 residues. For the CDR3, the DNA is TGCACCAGCAGACAATACGACAGGGGCCTGAGTGTAGCCAAAAACATTCAGTACTTC. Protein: CTSRQYDRGLSVAKNIQYF.

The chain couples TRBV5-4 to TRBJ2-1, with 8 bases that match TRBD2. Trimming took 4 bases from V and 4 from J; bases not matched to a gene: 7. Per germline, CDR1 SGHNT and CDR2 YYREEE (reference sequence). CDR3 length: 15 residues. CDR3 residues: CASSKQSGSYNEQFF. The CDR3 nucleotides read TGTGCCAGCAGCAAACAAAGCGGGAGTTACAATGAGCAGTTCTTC.

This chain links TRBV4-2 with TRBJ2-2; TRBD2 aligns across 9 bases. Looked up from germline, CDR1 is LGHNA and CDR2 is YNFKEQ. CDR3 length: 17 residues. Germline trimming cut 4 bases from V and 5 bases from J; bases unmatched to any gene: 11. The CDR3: CASSLLKGLAGTGELFF. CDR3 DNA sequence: TGTGCCAGCAGCCTCCTCAAGGGGCTAGCGGGGACCGGGGAGCTGTTTTTT.

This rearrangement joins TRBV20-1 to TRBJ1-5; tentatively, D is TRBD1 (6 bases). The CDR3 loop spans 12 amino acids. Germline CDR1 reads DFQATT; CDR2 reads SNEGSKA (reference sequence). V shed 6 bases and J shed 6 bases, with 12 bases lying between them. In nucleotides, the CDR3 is TGCAGTGCAACAGGGACGGGTCAGCCCCAGCATTTT. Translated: CSATGTGQPQHF.

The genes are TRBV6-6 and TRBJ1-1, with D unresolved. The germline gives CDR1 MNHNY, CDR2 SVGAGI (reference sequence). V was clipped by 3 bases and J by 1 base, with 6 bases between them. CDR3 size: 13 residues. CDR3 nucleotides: TGTGCCAGCAGTTATAAGGGGAACACTGAAGCTTTCTTT. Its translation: CASSYKGNTEAFF.

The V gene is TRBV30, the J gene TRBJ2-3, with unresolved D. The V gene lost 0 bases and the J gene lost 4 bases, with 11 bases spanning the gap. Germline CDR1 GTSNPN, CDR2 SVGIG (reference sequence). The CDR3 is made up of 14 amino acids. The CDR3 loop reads CAWSVGGVADTQYF. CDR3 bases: TGTGCCTGGAGTGTTGGTGGTGTTGCAGATACGCAGTATTTT.